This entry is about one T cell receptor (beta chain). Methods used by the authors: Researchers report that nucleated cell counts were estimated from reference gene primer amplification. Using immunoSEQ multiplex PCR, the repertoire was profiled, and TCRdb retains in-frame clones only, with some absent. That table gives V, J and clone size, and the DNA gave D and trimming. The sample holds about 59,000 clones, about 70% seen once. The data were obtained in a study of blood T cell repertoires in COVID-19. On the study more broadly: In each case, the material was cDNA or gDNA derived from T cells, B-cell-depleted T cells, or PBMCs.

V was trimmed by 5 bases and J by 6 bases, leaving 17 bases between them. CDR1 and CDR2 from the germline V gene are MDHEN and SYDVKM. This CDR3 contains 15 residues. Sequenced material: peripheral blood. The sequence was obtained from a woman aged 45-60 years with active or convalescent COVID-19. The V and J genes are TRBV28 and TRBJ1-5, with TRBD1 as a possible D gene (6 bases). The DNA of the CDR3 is TGTGCCAGCAGTCCCATGGGGCAGGGGCGTCAGCCCCAGCATTTT. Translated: CASSPMGQGRQPQHF. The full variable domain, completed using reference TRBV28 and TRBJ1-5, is DVKVTQSSRYLVKRTGEKVFLECVQDMDHENMFWYRQDPGLGLRLIYFSYDVKMKEKGDIPEGYSVSREKKERFSLILESASTNQTSMYLCASSPMGQGRQPQHFGDGTRLSIL.